The source of this T cell receptor beta chain is a study of cytomegalovirus exposure and HLA in healthy donors. The germline V gene encodes CDR1 MNHNS and CDR2 SASEGT. V gave up 1 base and J gave up 3 bases, with 12 bases separating them. The CDR3 spans 16 residues. The PCR had 60 Vbeta and 13 Jbeta primers. Profiling relied on immunoSEQ multiplex PCR, and the TCRdb table lists in-frame clones only, not all of them. This table holds around 130,000 clones, roughly 86% found once. The TCR comes from a middle-aged woman in good health and CMV-seronegative. Sequenced sample: PBMCs. V gene TRBV6-1 combines with J gene TRBJ2-2; tentative D call: TRBD2 (5 bases). The CDR3 DNA sequence: TGTGCCAGCAGTGAAGAGGCTTGGAGGCACACCGGGGAGCTGTTTTTT. This encodes CASSEEAWRHTGELFF.